The 17 T cell receptor beta chains given below trace back to one sample, sequenced in a study of tumor and adjacent non-tumor tissue in lung cancer. TCRbeta libraries were built with three rounds of nested PCR, modified from ARM-PCR. In TCRdb, the multiplex PCR reads were re-called with MiXCR into one record per CDR3 protein. This repertoire shows 71,000 or so distinct CDR3 sequences, around 75% found once; its top ten account for 13%. The template was RNA from unsorted bulk tissue. Sequenced material: lung tumor tissue. These TCRs come from a woman between 45 and 65 years old with non-small cell lung cancer.

This clonotype was detected only once. An end of the junction does not agree with germline; a read error may underlie this. The V call is TRBV6-1, the J call TRBJ2-5; D is unresolved. The V gene's germline CDR1 is MNHNS and CDR2 SASEGT. The CDR3 consists of 13 residues. CDR3 protein: CARSELRTETQYF. As DNA, the CDR3 is TGTGCCAGAAGTGAATTACGGACGGAGACCCAGTACTTC.

About this clonotype itself: Without the conserved terminal phenylalanine or tryptophan, this CDR3 likely stems from a read error. The rearrangement joins TRBV4-2 to TRBJ2-5; 7 bases line up with TRBD1. The germline CDR1 and CDR2 sequences are LGHNA and YNFKEQ. The V and J ends lost 3 bases and 0 bases, in that order; junction bases with no gene match: 7. This CDR3 spans 16 amino acids. The chain's CDR3 is CASSQAQGGHQETQYI. The CDR3 bases are TGTGCCAGCAGCCAGGCCCAAGGGGGCCACCAAGAGACCCAGTACATC.

With regard to this clonotype: The junction differs from germline at one of its ends, possibly a read error. The chain combines TRBV6-1 with TRBJ1-3, with a tentative D call TRBD1 (5 bases). The CDR3 runs to 15 residues. The germline CDR1 and CDR2 sequences are MNHNS and SASEGT. CDR3 nucleotide sequence: TGTACCAGCAGCGAACAGGACGGCTCTGGAAACACCATATATTTT. Translation: CTSSEQDGSGNTIYF.

Concerning this clonotype itself: At one of its ends the junction is not consistent with the germline gene, which may arise from a read error. This chain connects TRBV6-6 to TRBJ2-1; weak D call: TRBD1 (6 bases). Germline V gene sequence: CDR1 MNHNY, CDR2 SVGAGI (reference sequence). There are 15 residues in the CDR3. CDR3 DNA: TGTGTCAGCATGATACAGGGATCCGCTTATAATGAGCAATTCTTC. This gives the protein CVSMIQGSAYNEQFF.

A single count supports this clonotype. The chain has TRBV6-1 and TRBJ2-1; 13 positions agree with TRBD2. V trimming: 0 bases; J trimming: 15 bases; junction bases outside the gene matches: 14. CDR3 size: 17 residues. Germline CDR1 reads MNHNS; CDR2 reads SASEGT. The CDR3 nucleotides read TGTGCCAGCAGTGAAGCCCAACCGGGACTAGCGGGGAGGAGGACGTTCTTC. It encodes CASSEAQPGLAGRRTFF.

The chain links TRBV29-1 to TRBJ2-3, with TRBD2 identical over 7 bases. This CDR3 is 13 amino acids long. Germline V CDR1 and CDR2: SQVTM, ANQGSEA. CDR3 loop: CSSASGDLVTQYF. The CDR3 DNA sequence: TGCAGTTCAGCCAGCGGGGACCTCGTTACACAGTATTTT.

Remarks on this clonotype: A read error may account for a junction end that differs from germline. The rearrangement uses TRBV5-4 and TRBJ2-3, with D perhaps matching TRBD2 (6 bases). The CDR3 has 17 amino acids. CDR1 and CDR2 (germline): SGHNT, YYREEE (reference sequence). The CDR3 coding sequence is TGTGCCAACAGCTTGGTCGGTCTAGCGATCAGCACAGATACCCAGTATTTT. Translation gives CANSLVGLAISTDTQYF.

As for this clonotype: At one boundary the junction diverges from the germline segment, which might be a read error. This chain uses TRBV4-3 with TRBJ1-1; 8 bases match TRBD1. This CDR3 is built from 15 residues. Germline assignment: CDR1 LGHNA and CDR2 YSLEER. The chain's CDR3 is CASNQDHKDRAKAFF. CDR3 in DNA: TGCGCCAGCAACCAAGACCATAAGGACAGGGCCAAAGCTTTCTTT.

A word on this clonotype: A junction boundary mismatches the germline segment, possibly from a read error. The chain combines TRBV4-3 with TRBJ2-1; 11 nucleotides match TRBD2. Germline V lookup: CDR1 LGHNA, CDR2 YSLEER. The CDR3 runs to 18 residues. The CDR3 sequence is CASSLDATSGVSYNEQFF. In DNA, the CDR3 is TGCGCCAGCAGCCTAGATGCGACTAGCGGGGTCTCCTATAATGAGCAGTTCTTC.

The chain is built from TRBV11-3 and TRBJ2-2, with D possibly being TRBD2 (6 bases). V dropped 3 bases and J dropped 4 bases, with 12 bases sitting between them. The CDR3 runs 15 residues. Germline V lookup: CDR1 SGHNT, CDR2 YENEEA. DNA for the CDR3: TGTGCCAGCAGCTTTTACGGGAGCGGCACCGGGGAGCTGTTTTTT. As protein: CASSFYGSGTGELFF.

Worth noting for this clonotype: A read error may account for a junction end that differs from germline. V gene TRBV6-1 combines with J gene TRBJ2-7; perhaps TRBD2 as D (6 bases). This CDR3 contains 15 residues. Germline CDR1 and CDR2: MNHNS and SASEGT. CDR3 sequence: CASNARDSIHYEQHF. For the CDR3, the DNA is TGTGCCAGCAATGCCCGGGACTCCATCCACTACGAGCAGCACTTC.

For this clonotype: The junction does not match germline at one end; this may be a read error. V and J are TRBV6-2 or TRBV6-3 and TRBJ2-3; 7 bases map to TRBD1. The CDR3 has 11 residues. Per germline, CDR1 MNHEY and CDR2 SVGEGT. CDR3 sequence (DNA): TGTGTCAGACAGGGTACAGATACGCACTATTTT. This encodes CVRQGTDTHYF.

This clonotype is classed as medium-sized. The chain has TRBV29-1 and TRBJ2-2, with 8 nucleotides matching TRBD2. Germline V lookup: CDR1 SQVTM, CDR2 ANQGSEA. This CDR3 spans 15 amino acids. The J segment lost 1 base and the V segment lost 8 bases, leaving 9 bases of the junction unmatched. The CDR3, as DNA: TGCAGCCCCACATGCGGGAGGTGGAACACCGGGGAGCTGTTTTTT. Protein: CSPTCGRWNTGELFF.

In the case of this clonotype: The junction shows a germline mismatch at one end, possibly a read error. The chain links TRBV12-3 or TRBV12-4 to TRBJ1-5, with a possible D match to TRBD1 (5 bases). The CDR3 has 14 residues. CDR3 DNA sequence: TGTCCCAGCAGTGACACAGGTGGTAATCAGCCCCAGCATTTC. Its protein is CPSSDTGGNQPQHF.

This clonotype appeared a few times. A much larger clone lies a single base off, so this may be a read error. V gene TRBV11-3 combines with J gene TRBJ1-3; D not resolved. This CDR3 spans 16 amino acids. Germline CDR1 and CDR2: SGHNT and YENEEA. The CDR3: CVSSFGDSRSGITIYF. CDR3 DNA: TGTGTCAGCAGCTTCGGTGACTCCCGCTCTGGAATCACCATATATTTT. Based on the CDR3 plus reference TRBV11-3 and TRBJ1-3, the full variable domain is EAGVVQSPRYKIIEKKQPVAFWCNPISGHNTLYWYLQNLGQGPELLIRYENEEAVDDSQLPKDRFSAERLKGVDSTLKIQPAELGDSAVYLCVSSFGDSRSGITIYFGEGSWLTVV.

J is TRBJ2-4 and V is TRBV28; no reliable D call. Trimming removed 5 bases at V and 2 bases at J, with 13 bases between. The CDR3 has 15 amino acids. The germline gives CDR1 MDHEN, CDR2 SYDVKM. DNA for the CDR3: TGTGCCAGCAGTCTAAGCAGGAATTCCAAAAACATTCAGTACTTC. Amino acids: CASSLSRNSKNIQYF.

About this clonotype itself: The germline gene is not matched at one end of the junction; a read error may be the cause. The rearrangement uses TRBV6-1 and TRBJ1-3; 7 nucleotides match TRBD1. Germline lookup yields CDR1 MNHNS and CDR2 SASEGT. The CDR3 is made up of 15 amino acids. In nucleotides, the CDR3 is TGTGCCAGCAGTGAAACGGGGACAGCTGGAAACAGCATATATTTT. Its protein product is CASSETGTAGNSIYF.